One sample yielded the 19 T cell receptor beta chains listed below, sequenced in a study of control samples from healthy donors and cancer patients. Assay used: immunoSEQ multiplex PCR; TCRdb lists only in-frame clones, some missing. The repertoire has about 74,000 clones, around nine tenths of them found once; the top ten carry around 5.7%. Sequenced sample: blood. The receptors were sampled from a woman aged 45-65 years in good health.

V usage is TRBV3-1 (or the pseudogene TRBV3-2) and J usage is TRBJ1-2, with D perhaps matching TRBD1 (6 bases). V lost 2 bases and J 8 bases, leaving 15 bases between the germline ends. CDR1 and CDR2 from the germline V gene are LGHDT and YNNKEL (reference sequence). The CDR3 spans 14 residues. The CDR3 reads CASSQKEQTGGYTF. The CDR3, as DNA: TGTGCCAGCAGCCAAAAGGAACAAACAGGGGGCTACACCTTC.

The chain joins TRBV2 to TRBJ1-1; perhaps TRBD1 as D (6 bases). The V gene lost 4 bases and the J gene lost 1 base, with 13 bases spanning the gap. Germline V gene data show CDR1 as SNHLY and CDR2 as FYNNEI. This CDR3 contains 15 residues. For the CDR3, the DNA is TGTGCCAGCAGTGTAGGGGGTTTTGGGAACACTGAAGCTTTCTTT. Protein sequence: CASSVGGFGNTEAFF.

This rearrangement joins TRBV11-3 to TRBJ2-1, with TRBD1 as a possible D gene (5 bases). Deletions cut 3 bases from V and 6 bases from J, with 9 bases between. The CDR3 covers 13 residues. CDR1 and CDR2 from the germline V gene are SGHNT and YENEEA. CDR3: CASSLTRVNEQFF. The DNA for the CDR3 is TGTGCCAGCAGCTTGACCAGGGTCAATGAGCAGTTCTTC.

The CDR3 reads CASRRQTHYGYTF. As DNA, the CDR3 is TGTGCCAGCAGGCGACAGACTCACTATGGCTACACCTTC. The V and J genes are TRBV6-5 and TRBJ1-2; the D gene is possibly TRBD1 (5 bases). V was trimmed by 6 bases and J by 3 bases, leaving 11 bases between them. Germline CDR1 and CDR2: MNHEY and SVGAGI. CDR3 size: 13 residues.

V usage is TRBV3-1 (or the pseudogene TRBV3-2) and J usage is TRBJ2-1; no clear D gene. The V and J ends lost 2 bases and 9 bases respectively, with 5 bases between them. This CDR3 has 11 amino acids. Germline CDR1 LGHDT, CDR2 YNNKEL (reference sequence). CDR3 in DNA: TGTGCCAGCAGCCAAATAGGTGAGCAGTTCTTC. Translated, it gives CASSQIGEQFF.

The chain combines TRBV11-2 with TRBJ2-7, with D possibly TRBD2 on 5 matching bases. The V and J ends lost 2 bases and 3 bases respectively, with 8 bases between them. CDR3 length: 13 amino acids. The germline V gene has CDR1 SGHAT and CDR2 FQNNGV. The CDR3 DNA follows: TGTGCCAGCAGCTTAAATAGCGACTACGAGCAGTACTTC. This sequence encodes CASSLNSDYEQYF.

The rearrangement uses TRBV9 and TRBJ2-6; 9 bases map to TRBD1. With V trimmed by 2 bases and J by 0 bases, 3 bases remained unmatched. CDR1 and CDR2 from the germline V gene are SGDLS and YYNGEE. The CDR3 is 17 amino acids. CDR3 sequence reads: CASSVTGGSSGANVLTF. Here the CDR3 DNA reads TGTGCCAGCAGCGTGACAGGGGGTAGCTCTGGGGCCAACGTCCTGACTTTC.

This chain connects TRBV6-1 to TRBJ2-1; either TRBD1 or TRBD2 may fit D (6 bases each). The CDR3 spans 14 residues. Per the germline V gene, CDR1 is MNHNS and CDR2 is SASEGT. The V and J ends lost 3 bases and 8 bases respectively, with 14 bases between them. CDR3 sequence: CASSDAPGADEQFF. The CDR3 bases are TGTGCCAGCAGTGATGCCCCGGGGGCAGATGAGCAGTTCTTC.

The chain joins TRBV30 to TRBJ2-4; D perhaps matches TRBD1 (6 bases). CDR3 length: 16 residues. Per germline, CDR1 GTSNPN and CDR2 SVGIG (reference sequence). Deletions cut 2 bases from V and 0 bases from J, with 14 bases between. This CDR3 reads CAWSSQRGLAKNIQYF. CDR3 bases: TGTGCCTGGAGTTCCCAAAGGGGGTTAGCCAAAAACATTCAGTACTTC.

This clone was seen a single time. The chain links TRBV29-1 to TRBJ1-5; D possibly corresponds to TRBD1 (6 bases). V gave up 6 bases and J gave up 6 bases, with 21 bases separating them. Germline lookup yields CDR1 SQVTM and CDR2 ANQGSEA. There are 15 residues in the CDR3. The CDR3, as DNA: TGCAGCGTGGCTCTGGGGGGGGGCGCAGGTCAGCCCCAGCATTTT. It translates to CSVALGGGAGQPQHF. Complete variable domain (other parts from reference TRBV29-1 and TRBJ1-5): SAVISQKPSRDICQRGTSLTIQCQVDSQVTMMFWYRQQPGQSLTLIATANQGSEATYESGFVIDKFPISRPNLTFSTLTVSNMSPEDSSIYLCSVALGGGAGQPQHFGDGTRLSIL.

V is TRBV18 and J is TRBJ1-1; D gene unclear. V lost 3 bases and J 1 base, leaving 12 bases between the germline ends. Germline loops: CDR1 KGHSH, CDR2 LQKENI. There are 15 residues in the CDR3. The DNA of the CDR3 is TGTGCCAGCTCACCTACTATCGATCGGAACACTGAAGCTTTCTTT. Protein product: CASSPTIDRNTEAFF.

The chain links TRBV28 to TRBJ2-1; D possibly corresponds to TRBD2 (6 bases). The V end was cut by 5 bases, the J end by 8 bases, with 16 bases between. Germline-derived CDR1 and CDR2 are MDHEN and SYDVKM. The length of the CDR3 is 14 residues. As DNA, the CDR3 is TGTGCCAGCAGTCACACCCGTAGCGGACATGAGCAGTTCTTC. It encodes CASSHTRSGHEQFF.

The gene calls are TRBV19 and TRBJ1-6, with 9 bases matching TRBD1. The CDR3 covers 15 residues. The V gene's germline CDR1 is LNHDA and CDR2 SQIVND (reference sequence). Trimming cost V 6 bases and J 7 bases; bases outside gene matches: 7. In nucleotides, the CDR3 is TGTGCCAGTAGAAACCTCGGACAGGGGAATTCACCCCTCCACTTT. This translates into CASRNLGQGNSPLHF.

This clone showed up just once. V is TRBV29-1 and J is TRBJ2-3; TRBD1 matches at 9 bases. V lost 4 bases, J lost 3 bases, and 5 bases stayed unmatched. CDR3 length equals 14 residues. CDR1 is SQVTM and CDR2 is ANQGSEA in the germline V gene. The CDR3 bases are TGCAGCGTTGTGGACAGGGGATCTACAGATACGCAGTATTTT. This gives the protein CSVVDRGSTDTQYF.

The V call is TRBV6-2 or TRBV6-3, the J call TRBJ2-3; the D gene is possibly TRBD2 (6 bases). V was trimmed by 0 bases and J by 4 bases, leaving 8 bases between them. The CDR3 contains 14 residues. Germline loops: CDR1 MNHEY, CDR2 SVGEGT. The CDR3 DNA reads TGTGCCAGCAGTTACTCCGGGAGCGCAGATACGCAGTATTTT. Encoded protein: CASSYSGSADTQYF.

V gene TRBV5-1 combines with J gene TRBJ2-6; D might be TRBD1 (6 bases). With 2 bases removed from V and 4 bases from J, the gap between germline ends came to 10 bases. CDR3 length equals 15 residues. Germline V gene lookup returns CDR1 SGHRS and CDR2 YFSETQ. CDR3 amino acids: CASSFNRAGANVLTF. CDR3 DNA sequence: TGCGCCAGCAGCTTCAACAGGGCGGGGGCCAACGTCCTGACTTTC.

This rearrangement joins TRBV12-3 or TRBV12-4 to TRBJ2-7; 7 bases fit TRBD1. CDR3 length: 12 residues. V trimming: 6 bases; J trimming: 2 bases; junction bases outside the gene matches: 1. CDR3 sequence reads: CASSDRAYEQYF. The CDR3 DNA sequence: TGTGCCAGCAGCGACAGGGCCTACGAGCAGTACTTC.

V usage is TRBV5-1 and J usage is TRBJ1-1, with 9 bases lining up with TRBD1. The germline V gene has CDR1 SGHRS and CDR2 YFSETQ. This CDR3 has 15 residues. V trimming: 2 bases; J trimming: 9 bases; junction bases outside the gene matches: 11. In nucleotides, the CDR3 is TGCGCCAGCAGCTTATGGGGCCTACAGGGGGCTCAAGCTTTCTTT. Translating it yields CASSLWGLQGAQAFF.

This chain links TRBV6-5 with TRBJ1-2; no clear D gene. CDR1 and CDR2 (germline): MNHEY, SVGAGI. Trimming cost V 0 bases and J 8 bases, with 7 bases left between them. CDR3 size: 12 residues. For the CDR3, the DNA is TGTGCCAGCAGTTACTCTTTGGGAGGCTACACCTTC. Its translation is CASSYSLGGYTF.